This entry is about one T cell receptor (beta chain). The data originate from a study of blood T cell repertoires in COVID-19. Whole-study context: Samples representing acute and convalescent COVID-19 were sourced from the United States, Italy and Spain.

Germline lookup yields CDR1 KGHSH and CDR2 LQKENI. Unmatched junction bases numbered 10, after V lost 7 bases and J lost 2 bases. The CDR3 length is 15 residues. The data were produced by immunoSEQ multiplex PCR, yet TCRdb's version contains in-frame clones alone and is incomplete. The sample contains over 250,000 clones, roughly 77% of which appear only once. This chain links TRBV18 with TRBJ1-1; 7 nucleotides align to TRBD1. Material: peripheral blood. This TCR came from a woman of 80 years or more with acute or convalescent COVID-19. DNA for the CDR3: TGTGCCAGCTTAACGACCGGGACAGCAAACACTGAAGCTTTCTTT. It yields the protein CASLTTGTANTEAFF.